These 27 T cell receptor beta chains share one sample of origin, sequenced in a study of blood T cell repertoires in COVID-19. The repertoire was sequenced with immunoSEQ multiplex PCR; TCRdb's copy has only in-frame clones and lacks some. The sample lists more than 140,000 clones, around 88% occurring once. The sequenced sample consisted of peripheral blood. The receptors stem from a woman aged 55-75 years with acute or convalescent COVID-19.

In this sample, this clone turned up a few times. The chain has TRBV11-2 and TRBJ2-3; TRBD2 might be the D (7 bases). The CDR3 is 16 amino acids. V shed 6 bases and J shed 7 bases, with 23 bases lying between them. Germline values: CDR1 SGHAT, CDR2 FQNNGV. Written as DNA, the CDR3 is TGTGCCAGCAGAGAGGGAAGGGGGGGCCCGGTTTATACGCAGTATTTT. Protein product: CASREGRGGPVYTQYF.

The genes are TRBV5-1 and TRBJ1-1, with 7 bases identical to TRBD1. Germline CDR1 reads SGHRS; CDR2 reads YFSETQ. CDR3 length: 18 amino acids. J lost 6 bases, V lost 3 bases, and 20 bases had no gene match. CDR3 protein: CASSSYTGTALPSSEAFF. The CDR3 coding sequence is TGCGCCAGCAGCTCGTACACCGGGACAGCCCTGCCCTCATCTGAAGCTTTCTTT.

V gene TRBV3-1 (or the pseudogene TRBV3-2) combines with J gene TRBJ1-2; weak D call: TRBD1 (5 bases). The V end lost 0 bases, the J end lost 8 bases, and 16 bases lay between the germline ends. CDR1 LGHDT and CDR2 YNNKEL come from the germline V gene (reference sequence). The CDR3 totals 15 residues. In DNA, the CDR3 is TGTGCCAGCAGCCAAGAAGGAAGGTACGGGGGAGGCTACACCTTC. The encoded protein is CASSQEGRYGGGYTF.

CDR3 sequence (DNA): TGTGCCAGCAGTGAATCGGCCCGGACAAACCCCGGGGAGCTGTTTTTT. Translation gives CASSESARTNPGELFF. The chain couples TRBV25-1 to TRBJ2-2, with a tentative D call TRBD1 (5 bases). CDR1 is MGHDK and CDR2 is SYGVNS in the germline V gene. The CDR3 is 16 amino acids. Trimming cost V 1 base and J 6 bases, with 15 bases left between them.

The genes are TRBV15 and TRBJ2-4; 7 bases agree with TRBD1. Trimming removed 5 bases from V and 8 bases from J; junction bases left unmatched: 18. Germline V gene sequence: CDR1 LNHNV, CDR2 YYDKDF (reference sequence). This CDR3 is 17 amino acids long. The CDR3 sequence: CATSAPTRQGGMDIQYF. The DNA for the CDR3 is TGTGCCACCAGCGCCCCTACCCGACAGGGTGGGATGGACATTCAGTACTTC.

The chain carries TRBV14 and TRBJ1-1; D may be TRBD1 (5 bases). This CDR3 comprises 15 residues. In germline, CDR1 is SGHDN, CDR2 FVKESK. Trimming left V 4 bases short and J 1 base short, with 13 bases between. CDR3 sequence (DNA): TGTGCCAGCAGCCCTCTCAGGGCAGGGAACACTGAAGCTTTCTTT. Residues: CASSPLRAGNTEAFF. The full variable domain, completed using reference TRBV14 and TRBJ1-1, is EAGVTQFPSHSVIEKGQTVTLRCDPISGHDNLYWYRRVMGKEIKFLLHFVKESKQDESGMPNNRFLAERTGGTYSTLKVQPAELEDSGVYFCASSPLRAGNTEAFFGQGTRLTVV.

This chain joins TRBV5-1 and TRBJ2-2; D remains unclear. The CDR3 sequence is 14 residues long. V was cut by 4 bases and J by 3 bases, with 10 bases left in between. Germline assignment: CDR1 SGHRS and CDR2 YFSETQ. The CDR3 DNA reads TGCGCCAGCAGCCGATACGGAGACACCGGGGAGCTGTTTTTT. This codes for CASSRYGDTGELFF.

V usage is TRBV11-2 and J usage is TRBJ2-7, with TRBD1 matching 8 bases. The CDR3 is 12 amino acids. CDR1 and CDR2 (germline): SGHAT, FQNNGV. V dropped 5 bases and J dropped 10; count of bases not matched to a gene: 7. In DNA form, the CDR3 reads TGTGCCAGCAGCCGGACAGGGTCGGGACAGTACTTC. It specifies CASSRTGSGQYF.

This clone was seen just once. The J gene is TRBJ2-7, the V gene TRBV6-2 or TRBV6-3; TRBD2 agrees at 8 bases. V trimming: 6 bases; J trimming: 3 bases; junction bases outside the gene matches: 13. The CDR3 runs 16 residues. Germline V gives CDR1 MNHEY, CDR2 SVGEGT. This CDR3 is CASSDRAGARGYEQYF. CDR3 bases: TGTGCCAGCAGCGACCGAGCGGGGGCCCGAGGCTACGAGCAGTACTTC.

Note on this clone: The junction shows a germline mismatch at one end, possibly a read error. CDR3 DNA: TGTGCTAGCAGCTTATCCGGAGGGAGTGAGCAGTTCTTC. It is translated as CASSLSGGSEQFF. The rearrangement uses TRBV7-7 and TRBJ2-1; D might be TRBD2 (6 bases). Looked up from germline, CDR1 is SSHAT and CDR2 is FNYEAQ (reference sequence). The CDR3 covers 13 residues.

The genes are TRBV6-5 and TRBJ1-4, with 9 bases identical to TRBD1. The germline gives CDR1 MNHEY, CDR2 SVGAGI. The CDR3 contains 15 residues. J was trimmed by 0 bases and V by 8 bases; bases with no gene match: 4. CDR3 DNA: TGTGCCAGCTGGGACAGGGCTACAACTAATGAAAAACTGTTTTTT. It encodes CASWDRATTNEKLFF.

The rearrangement links TRBV19 to TRBJ1-2, with 7 bases lining up with TRBD1. The germline gives CDR1 LNHDA, CDR2 SQIVND (reference sequence). The CDR3 runs to 13 residues. Trimming at V came to 3 bases and at J to 4 bases, leaving 2 bases not matched to a gene. The DNA for the CDR3 is TGTGCCAGTAGTATGGACAGGATCTATGGCTACACCTTC. Protein sequence: CASSMDRIYGYTF.

DNA for the CDR3: TGTGCCAGCAGCAAACGCGGGTGGTGGTACTTC. Translating it yields CASSKRGWWYF. The chain recombines TRBV21-1 with TRBJ2-7; the table's D call TRBD2 went unverified against the DNA. TRBV21-1 constitutes a pseudogene. This CDR3 comprises 11 residues.

This clone was counted a single time. The chain is built from TRBV5-1 and TRBJ2-2; 7 nucleotides line up with TRBD1. V shed 2 bases and J 3 bases; nucleotides not matched to a gene: 1. The germline CDR1 and CDR2 sequences are SGHRS and YFSETQ. CDR3 length equals 14 residues. The chain's CDR3 is CASSLTGDTGELFF. CDR3 nucleotides: TGCGCCAGCAGCTTAACAGGGGACACCGGGGAGCTGTTTTTT.

The V call is TRBV4-3, the J call TRBJ2-3; 9 bases match TRBD2. Germline V gene data show CDR1 as LGHNA and CDR2 as YSLEER. V gave up 2 bases and J gave up 2 bases; unmatched junction bases: 2. There are 15 residues in the CDR3. CDR3 region: CASSQQRGVTDTQYF. In DNA, the CDR3 is TGCGCCAGCAGCCAACAGCGGGGGGTCACAGATACGCAGTATTTT.

V gene TRBV4-2 combines with J gene TRBJ1-4; maybe TRBD1 (5 bases). This CDR3 has 15 amino acids. Trimming stripped 3 bases from V and 5 bases from J, with 13 bases between. The germline V gene has CDR1 LGHNA and CDR2 YNFKEQ. CDR3 in amino acids: CASSQEGPRNEKLFF. CDR3 sequence (DNA): TGTGCCAGCAGCCAGGAGGGACCGAGAAATGAAAAACTGTTTTTT.

CDR3 amino acids: CACNRDSNSPLHF. The CDR3, as DNA: TGTGCCTGTAACCGGGACAGTAATTCACCCCTCCACTTT. V usage is TRBV30 and J usage is TRBJ1-6, with 7 bases lining up with TRBD1. V shed 6 bases, J shed 6 bases, and the junction held 5 bases outside the gene matches. In germline, CDR1 is GTSNPN, CDR2 SVGIG (reference sequence). CDR3 length: 13 residues.

The CDR3: CASSYGQISPLHF. As DNA, the CDR3 is TGTGCCAGCAGTTACGGACAGATATCACCCCTCCACTTT. The J gene is TRBJ1-6, the V gene TRBV6-2 or TRBV6-3; D perhaps matches TRBD1 (6 bases). This CDR3 has 13 amino acids. Germline V lookup: CDR1 MNHEY, CDR2 SVGEGT. The V and J ends lost 2 bases and 10 bases respectively, with 9 bases between them.

The chain has TRBV5-1 and TRBJ2-7; TRBD1 matches at 7 bases. V shed 5 bases and J 2 bases; nucleotides not matched to a gene: 10. The CDR3 contains 15 residues. Germline V lookup: CDR1 SGHRS, CDR2 YFSETQ. The CDR3 DNA reads TGCGCCAGCAGGTGGAGCCGGGACAGCGCCTACGAGCAGTACTTC. This gives the protein CASRWSRDSAYEQYF.

This clone was found a few times. V is TRBV21-1 and J is TRBJ1-6; the DNA was not used to check the table's D call, TRBD1. TRBV21-1 is a pseudogene locus. The CDR3 spans 21 residues. The CDR3 is CASSKWENGTGGNPYNSPLHF. CDR3 coding DNA: TGTGCCAGCAGCAAATGGGAGAATGGCACAGGGGGTAACCCCTATAATTCACCCCTCCACTTT.

This clone has just a few counts. The chain is built from TRBV28 and TRBJ1-1; 8 bases match TRBD1. Germline V gene sequence: CDR1 MDHEN, CDR2 SYDVKM. The junction had 2 bases not matched to a gene; V was cut back by 4 bases and J by 1 base. The CDR3 spans 14 residues. For the CDR3, the DNA is TGTGCCAGCAGTTGGGACAGGAGGAACACTGAAGCTTTCTTT. It specifies CASSWDRRNTEAFF.

The chain combines TRBV30 with TRBJ1-1; tentatively, D is TRBD1 (6 bases). CDR3 length equals 15 residues. The V gene's germline CDR1 is GTSNPN and CDR2 SVGIG (reference sequence). The ends were cut back, 3 bases at V and 0 bases at J, with 14 bases in the middle. CDR3 in DNA: TGTGCCTGGAGGGGCCTGGGGGCAATGAACACTGAAGCTTTCTTT. The encoded protein is CAWRGLGAMNTEAFF.

This clone showed up just once. The CDR3 sequence: CASSLPGLAGTSTDTQYF. DNA for the CDR3: TGTGCCAGCAGCTTACCTGGACTAGCGGGGACTAGCACAGATACGCAGTATTTT. The chain is built from TRBV7-2 and TRBJ2-3; TRBD2 matches at 12 bases. The CDR3 is made up of 18 amino acids. Germline V lookup: CDR1 SGHTA, CDR2 FQGNSA. V gave up 2 bases and J gave up 0 bases; unmatched junction bases: 6.

V gene TRBV4-2 combines with J gene TRBJ2-7, with a possible D match to TRBD1 (5 bases). Germline V gene sequence: CDR1 LGHNA, CDR2 YNFKEQ. This CDR3 region has 17 residues. The V end lost 1 base, the J end lost 3 bases, and 19 bases lay between the germline ends. CDR3 residues: CASSQANLAQGGYEQYF. In DNA, the CDR3 is TGTGCCAGCAGCCAAGCAAACTTGGCCCAGGGTGGCTACGAGCAGTACTTC.

The chain couples TRBV9 to TRBJ2-1; TRBD2 aligns across 7 bases. V lost 5 bases, J lost 0 bases, and 17 bases stayed unmatched. Germline assignment: CDR1 SGDLS and CDR2 YYNGEE. The CDR3 contains 19 residues. The CDR3 nucleotides read TGTGCCAGCAGGCCGGGACTACCTATCAACCAGAGCTCCTACAATGAGCAGTTCTTC. Its protein is CASRPGLPINQSSYNEQFF. The entire variable domain, with the rest obtained from reference TRBV9 and TRBJ2-1, is as follows: DSGVTQTPKHLITATGQRVTLRCSPRSGDLSVYWYQQSLDQGLQFLIQYYNGEERAKGNILERFSAQQFPDLHSELNLSSLELGDSALYFCASRPGLPINQSSYNEQFFGPGTRLTVL.

The chain employs TRBV6-2 or TRBV6-3 and TRBJ1-3; D ambiguous. This CDR3 contains 14 residues. Germline V gives CDR1 MNHEY, CDR2 SVGEGT. Trimming took off 3 bases at V and 1 base at J, with 7 bases between the two ends. CDR3 bases: TGTGCCAGCAGTTATGGAGGATCTGGAAACACCATATATTTT. It encodes CASSYGGSGNTIYF.

This chain links TRBV5-1 with TRBJ2-5, with unresolved D. Trimming took 0 bases from V and 5 from J, leaving 5 bases between them. The CDR3 is 12 residues long. The germline V gene has CDR1 SGHRS and CDR2 YFSETQ. The DNA of the CDR3 is TGCGCCAGCAGCTTGGCTAGTGAGACCCAGTACTTC. Translated, it gives CASSLASETQYF.